This record looks at one T cell receptor beta chain sequence and its context. Its antigen is currently not known. Base qualities are not provided; no much larger clone lies one nucleotide away. The library relied on the immunoSEQ multiplex PCR assay. In TCRdb, the immuneACCESS table is reduced to in-frame sequences with V and J assigned. These tables do not hold every clone; where another copy was compared, an unresolved V gene accounts for under half, and the others remain unexplained. For this sample there are tens of thousands of clones; roughly 83% appear just once. Of the sample, under 40% falls within the top ten clones. The data were taken from a study of control samples from healthy donors and cancer patients (dated by TCRdb to the early 2020s). Trimmed from V: 6 bases; trimmed from J: 5 bases; junction bases lacking a gene match: 14. Including cysteine and phenylalanine, the CDR3 has 16 amino acids. Left in the record is the CDR3 DNA by itself, 48 bases read in frame from the first base. The germline V gene (reference sequence) yields MNHEY for CDR1 and SMNVEV for CDR2.

Recombination linked TRBV27 to TRBJ2-3, with 7 bases matching TRBD2. The sample was PBMCs. The sequence came from a man in his 70s with lung cancer. The CDR3 has the sequence CASSWRLAPIVDTQYF. The nucleotide sequence is TGTGCCAGCAGCTGGAGACTAGCCCCAATCGTAGATACGCAGTATTTT.